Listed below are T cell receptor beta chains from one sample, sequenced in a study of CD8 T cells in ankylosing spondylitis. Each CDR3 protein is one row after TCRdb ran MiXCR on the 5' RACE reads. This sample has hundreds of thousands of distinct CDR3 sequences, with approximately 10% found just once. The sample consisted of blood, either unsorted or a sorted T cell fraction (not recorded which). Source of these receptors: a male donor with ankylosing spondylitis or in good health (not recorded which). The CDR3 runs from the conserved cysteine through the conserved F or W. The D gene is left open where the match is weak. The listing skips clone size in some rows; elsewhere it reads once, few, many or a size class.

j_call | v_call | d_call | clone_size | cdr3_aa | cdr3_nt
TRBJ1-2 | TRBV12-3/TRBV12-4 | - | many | CASSPGDYGYTF | TGTGCCAGCAGTCCGGGGGACTATGGCTACACCTTC
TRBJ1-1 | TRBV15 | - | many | CATSSTGSGTEAFF | TGTGCCACCAGCAGTACAGGGTCGGGCACTGAAGCTTTCTTT
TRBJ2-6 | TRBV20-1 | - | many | CSARDGDLSGANVLTF | TGCAGTGCGAGGGACGGCGACCTTTCTGGGGCCAACGTCCTGACTTTC
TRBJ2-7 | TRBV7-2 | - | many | CASSTALASSYEQYF | TGTGCCAGCAGCACAGCCCTAGCGTCTTCCTACGAGCAGTACTTC
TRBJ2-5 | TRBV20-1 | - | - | CSARAGGRPKETQYF | TGCAGTGCTAGAGCTGGTGGCCGGCCAAAAGAGACCCAGTACTTC
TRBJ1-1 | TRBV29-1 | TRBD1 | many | CSARTGGHTEAFF | TGCAGCGCTCGGACAGGGGGTCACACTGAAGCTTTCTTT
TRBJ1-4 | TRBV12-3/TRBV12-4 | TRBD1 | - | CASRDATGLNEKLFF | TGTGCCAGCCGAGATGCGACAGGGTTAAATGAAAAACTGTTTTTT
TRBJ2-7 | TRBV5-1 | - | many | CASSFTGTYGEQYF | TGCGCCAGCAGCTTTACCGGGACCTATGGCGAGCAGTACTTC
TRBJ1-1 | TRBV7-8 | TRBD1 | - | CASSRRGQRGTEAFF | TGTGCCAGCAGCCGTAGGGGACAGAGAGGAACTGAAGCTTTCTTT
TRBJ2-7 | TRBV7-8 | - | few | CASSPRGRLSYEQYF | TGTGCCAGCAGCCCCCGAGGACGACTCTCCTACGAGCAGTACTTC
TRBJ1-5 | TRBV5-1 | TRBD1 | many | CASSLRPGTGGNQPQHF | TGCGCCAGCAGCTTGAGGCCTGGGACAGGGGGCAATCAGCCCCAGCATTTT
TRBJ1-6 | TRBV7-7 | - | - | CASSLQENSPLHF | TGTGCTAGCAGCTTACAGGAGAATTCACCCCTCCACTTT
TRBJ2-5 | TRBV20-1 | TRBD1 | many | CSALHPGQGMKTQYF | TGCAGTGCCCTTCACCCAGGACAGGGGATGAAGACCCAGTACTTC
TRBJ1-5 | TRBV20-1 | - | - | CSPGGLDNQPQHF | TGCAGCCCTGGGGGTTTGGACAATCAGCCCCAGCATTTT
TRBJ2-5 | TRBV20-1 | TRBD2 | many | CSAELAGVRETQYF | TGCAGTGCAGAGCTAGCGGGGGTTAGAGAGACCCAGTACTTC
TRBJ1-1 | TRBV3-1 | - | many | CASSPKSDTEAFF | TGTGCCAGCAGCCCGAAGTCGGACACTGAAGCTTTCTTT
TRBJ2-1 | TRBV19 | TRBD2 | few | CASSPTSGESEFF | TGTGCCAGTAGCCCGACTAGCGGGGAATCGGAGTTCTTC
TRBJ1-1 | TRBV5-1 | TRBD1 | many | CASSGITGVDTEAFF | TGCGCCAGCAGCGGAATAACAGGGGTTGACACTGAAGCTTTCTTT
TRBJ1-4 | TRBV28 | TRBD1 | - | CPSSRQGADEKLFF | TGTCCCAGCAGTCGACAGGGGGCTGATGAAAAACTGTTTTTT
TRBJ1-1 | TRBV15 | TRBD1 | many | CATSRDYGQGPNTEAFF | TGTGCCACCAGCAGAGATTACGGACAGGGGCCGAACACTGAAGCTTTCTTT
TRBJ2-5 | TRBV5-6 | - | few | CASSRRGTLHETQYF | TGTGCCAGCAGCCGACGCGGGACGCTCCACGAGACCCAGTACTTC
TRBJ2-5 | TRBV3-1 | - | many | CASSSRTGLETQYF | TGTGCCAGCAGCTCCCGGACTGGACTGGAGACCCAGTACTTC
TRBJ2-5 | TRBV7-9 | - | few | CASRLVSETQYF | TGTGCCAGCAGGCTAGTATCGGAGACCCAGTACTTC
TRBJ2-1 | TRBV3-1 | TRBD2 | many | CASSHTSGGRSSYNEQFF | TGTGCCAGCAGCCACACTAGCGGGGGCAGGAGCTCCTACAATGAGCAGTTCTTC
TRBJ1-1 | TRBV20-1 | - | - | CSAKGLWAEAFF | TGCAGTGCTAAGGGTCTTTGGGCTGAAGCTTTCTTT
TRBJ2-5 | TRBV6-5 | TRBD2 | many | CASSYSSSGLLRTQYF | TGTGCCAGCAGTTACTCCTCTAGCGGACTACTTAGGACCCAGTACTTC
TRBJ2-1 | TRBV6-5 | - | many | CASSYNSYNEQFF | TGTGCCAGCAGTTACAACAGCTACAATGAGCAGTTCTTC
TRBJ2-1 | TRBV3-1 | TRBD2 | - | CASSQVLSGGSNEQFF | TGTGCCAGCAGCCAAGTGCTTAGCGGGGGGAGCAATGAGCAGTTCTTC
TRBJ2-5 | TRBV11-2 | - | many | CASSFFQETQYF | TGTGCCAGCAGCTTCTTCCAAGAGACCCAGTACTTC
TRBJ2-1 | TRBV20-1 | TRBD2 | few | CRSSGNSYNEQFF | TGCAGGTCTAGCGGGAACTCCTACAATGAGCAGTTCTTC
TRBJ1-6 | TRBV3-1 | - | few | CASSQVGGNSPLHF | TGTGCCAGCAGCCAAGTCGGGGGGAATTCACCCCTCCACTTT
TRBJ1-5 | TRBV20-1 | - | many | CSAMNSRDQPQHF | TGCAGTGCTATGAACAGTCGGGATCAGCCCCAGCATTTT
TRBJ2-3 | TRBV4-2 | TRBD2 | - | CASSQEPGLAPTDTQYF | TGTGCCAGCAGCCAGGAACCGGGACTAGCTCCCACAGATACGCAGTATTTT
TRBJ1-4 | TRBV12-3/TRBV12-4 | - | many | CASSLSTDATNEKLFF | TGTGCCAGCAGTTTAAGCACAGATGCAACTAATGAAAAACTGTTTTTT
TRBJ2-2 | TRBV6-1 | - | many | CASSSLDRPNTGELFF | TGTGCCAGCAGCTCCCTTGACAGACCGAACACCGGGGAGCTGTTTTTT
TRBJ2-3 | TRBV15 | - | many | CATTSLGGGPSDTQYF | TGTGCCACCACTTCCCTCGGCGGGGGCCCCTCAGATACGCAGTATTTT
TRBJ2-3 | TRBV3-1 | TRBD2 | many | CASSQGLGLADTQYF | TGTGCCAGCAGCCAAGGTTTGGGACTAGCAGATACGCAGTATTTT
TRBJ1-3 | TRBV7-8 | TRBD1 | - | CASSFDRGLSGNTIYF | TGTGCCAGCAGCTTCGACAGGGGGTTATCTGGAAACACCATATATTTT
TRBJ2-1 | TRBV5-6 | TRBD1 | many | CASSLIIGDRGNNEQFF | TGTGCCAGCAGCTTGATTATTGGGGACAGGGGAAACAATGAGCAGTTCTTC
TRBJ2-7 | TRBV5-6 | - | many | CASSFLWTSGGPISYEQYF | -
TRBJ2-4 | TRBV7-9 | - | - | CASSGLGGLAYF | TGTGCCAGCAGCGGCCTGGGAGGACTCGCATACTTC
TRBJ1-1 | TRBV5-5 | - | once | CASSLDMETEAFF | TGTGCCAGCAGCTTGGACATGGAAACGGAAGCTTTCTTT
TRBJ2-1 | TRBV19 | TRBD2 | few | CASEAAGWGGEQFF | TGTGCCAGCGAGGCAGCGGGGTGGGGGGGGGAGCAGTTCTTC
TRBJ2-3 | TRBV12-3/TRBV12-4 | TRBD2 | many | CASSLFQRGQYF | TGTGCCAGCAGTTTATTCCAGCGGGGGCAGTATTTT
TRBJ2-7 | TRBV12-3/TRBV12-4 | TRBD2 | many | CASSLKGLGSYEQYF | TGTGCCAGCAGTTTAAAGGGACTAGGCTCCTACGAGCAGTACTTC
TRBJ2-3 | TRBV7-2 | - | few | CASSLLGDTQYF | TGTGCCAGCAGCTTATTAGGGGATACGCAGTATTTT
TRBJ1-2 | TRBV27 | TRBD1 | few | CASSNLGQGGRGLYGYTF | TGTGCCAGCAGCAATCTCGGACAGGGGGGCCGCGGGCTCTATGGCTACACCTTC
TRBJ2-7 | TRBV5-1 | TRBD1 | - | CASRPTGAKDSYEQYF | TGCGCCAGCAGGCCGACAGGGGCTAAAGACTCCTACGAGCAGTACTTC
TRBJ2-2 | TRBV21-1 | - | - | CASSKWTGRGWELFF | TGTGCCAGCAGCAAATGGACAGGGAGAGGCTGGGAGCTGTTTTTT
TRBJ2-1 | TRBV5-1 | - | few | CASSLAGDISYNEQFF | TGCGCCAGCAGCTTGGCGGGAGACATCTCCTACAATGAGCAGTTCTTC
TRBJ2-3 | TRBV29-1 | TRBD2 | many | CSAFSGALTDTQYF | TGCAGCGCCTTTAGCGGGGCTCTCACAGATACGCAGTATTTT